This T cell receptor (beta chain) emerged from a study of T cell responses to AZD1222 COVID-19 vaccine. Method: immunoSEQ multiplex PCR; TCRdb's copy keeps in-frame clones and lacks some. The table includes 180,000 or so clones, less than 95% detected once. This clone is a singleton in its sample. Its antigen is still unknown. The CDR3 spans 13 residues. Trimming shortened V by 8 bases and J by 4 bases, and 9 bases separated the two germline ends. From germline, CDR1 is SNHLY and CDR2 FYNNEI. Study-level points and caveats: The CD4 TCRs associated with vaccination extended across spike and predominated at 160-218 and 743-854. Sampling captured repertoires only after the peak T cell response. In the spike-specific TCR repertoire, nearly half reportedly target unmutated variant regions.

The clonotype originates from an adult in good health. This sample comprised peripheral blood, obtained on day 0 of AZD1222 vaccination. The chain links TRBV2 to TRBJ2-6, with D hard to call. The CDR3 here is CASFPSGANVLTF. CDR3 nucleotide sequence: TGTGCCAGCTTTCCCTCCGGGGCCAACGTCCTGACTTTC.